The clone carrying this T cell receptor (beta chain) was recorded many times. The antigen is undetermined. The time point: newly diagnosed GD, antithyroid drugs for less than 3 months. PBMC RNA was the source of the TCR library. The sample belongs to a study of regulatory T cells in long-lasting Graves disease. Findings and caveats of the study: Persistent Graves' patients had lower TCR diversity than newly diagnosed ones.

Arm-PCR of CDR3 regions and iRepertoire HTBI primers were the basis on which TCR beta libraries were built. Each CDR3 protein gets one entry after TCRdb re-called the multiplex PCR reads with MiXCR. This sample has some 400,000 distinct CDR3 sequences, with about 15% found just once. With V trimmed by 5 bases and J by 0 bases, 6 bases remained unmatched. CDR3 length: 16 residues. In germline, CDR1 is SGHTA, CDR2 FQGTGA. The sample was also reused in another study, on T cells in Graves' hyperthyroidism and ophthalmopathy.

The source of this sequence is a woman in her twenties or thirties with Graves disease. The chain links TRBV7-3 to TRBJ2-1, with 8 bases matching TRBD2. The input for sequencing was peripheral blood mononuclear cells (PBMCs), taken at new diagnosis, from a patient treated with antithyroid drugs. The CDR3 is CASSHTSGSSYNEQFF. DNA of the CDR3: TGTGCCAGCAGCCACACTAGCGGAAGCTCCTACAATGAGCAGTTCTTC.